This TCR beta chain is from a study of CD8+CD57+ T cells in acquired aplastic anemia. Remarks on this clonotype: Its target is not known.

General observations from the study: Patients shared some 30 CD8+ CDR3 sequences with controls.

The V gene lost 0 bases and the J gene lost 3 bases, with 9 bases spanning the gap. CDR1 and CDR2 (germline): SGDLS, YYNGEE. This CDR3 has 14 residues. An expansion of CD8+CD57+ cells by flow cytometry had been shown in patients chosen for sequencing. The patients all had a severe acquired aplastic anemia diagnosis. None of the patients had been given any therapy when their blood was sampled. Researchers used genomic DNA as the template to profile TCR beta VDJ and CDR3. TCRdb processed the reads anew with MiXCR; each CDR3 protein has one entry. Here the sample spans 450,000 to 600,000 distinct CDR3 sequences, roughly a third being singletons.

Source material: sorted CD4+, CD8+, or CD8+CD57+ T cells (not recorded which) from PBMCs. The V and J genes are TRBV9 and TRBJ1-1, with D possibly TRBD1 on 5 matching bases. The source is a human donor with aplastic anemia. CDR3 region: CASSVAGGDTEAFF. The CDR3 DNA follows: TGTGCCAGCAGCGTAGCTGGGGGGGACACTGAAGCTTTCTTT. The whole variable domain, filled in from reference TRBV9 and TRBJ1-1, reads DSGVTQTPKHLITATGQRVTLRCSPRSGDLSVYWYQQSLDQGLQFLIQYYNGEERAKGNILERFSAQQFPDLHSELNLSSLELGDSALYFCASSVAGGDTEAFFGQGTRLTVV.